This T cell receptor (beta chain) is from a study of blood T cells in healthy people across ages. The CDR3 has 13 amino acids. The germline CDR1 and CDR2 sequences are SQVTM and ANQGSEA. Trimming removed 6 bases at V and 1 base at J, with 10 bases between. A second PCR, run for about 6 to 11 cycles, used a sample-barcoded 5' primer plus a J-beta primer mix. A single record per CDR3 protein comes from TCRdb applying MiXCR to the 5' RACE reads. The top ten hold roughly 40% of the sample, which has approximately 800,000 distinct CDR3 sequences, about 53% seen once. The gene calls are TRBV29-1 and TRBJ1-5, with D perhaps matching TRBD1 (6 bases). This clonotype was obtained from an elderly man in good health. Input material: blood. Written as DNA, the CDR3 is TGCAGCGTCGCTACAGGGAGCAATCAGCCCCAGCATTTT. Residues: CSVATGSNQPQHF.